Shown below are 28 T cell receptor beta chains from a single sample sequenced in a study of blood T cells in healthy people across ages. Next came a second PCR, run for about 6 to 12 cycles, which used a sample-barcoded 5' primer along with a J-beta primer mix. From the 5' RACE reads, TCRdb called clonotypes with MiXCR, one entry per CDR3 protein. This table has 1.8 million or so distinct CDR3 sequences, approximately 40% appearing once. What was sequenced was blood. The source is a human donor in good health.

The chain joins TRBV29-1 to TRBJ2-5; a weak D match, TRBD2 (6 bases). This CDR3 contains 16 residues. Per germline, CDR1 SQVTM and CDR2 ANQGSEA. Trimming left V 0 bases short and J 5 bases short, with 19 bases between. CDR3 sequence reads: CSVEDPGGREQETQYF. The CDR3 region has the DNA TGCAGCGTTGAAGACCCCGGGGGAAGGGAGCAGGAGACCCAGTACTTC.

This clonotype was picked up a small number of times. This chain links TRBV29-1 with TRBJ1-1, with a weak D call TRBD1 (5 bases). The germline gives CDR1 SQVTM, CDR2 ANQGSEA. Trimming shortened V by 7 bases and J by 0 bases, and 12 bases separated the two germline ends. The CDR3 sequence is 13 residues long. The DNA of the CDR3 is TGCAGCGGGGGGACGGGTTTGAACACTGAAGCTTTCTTT. The encoded protein is CSGGTGLNTEAFF.

This chain joins TRBV6-2 or TRBV6-3 and TRBJ2-7; 7 nucleotides agree with TRBD1. With V trimmed by 6 bases and J by 4 bases, 12 bases remained unmatched. This CDR3 region has 15 residues. From germline, CDR1 is MNHEY and CDR2 SVGEGT. The DNA for the CDR3 is TGTGCCAGCAGCCCCCCGGGACAGAAAAAGTACGAGCAGTACTTC. Translation: CASSPPGQKKYEQYF.

In the case of this clonotype: A junction end diverges from the germline sequence, so it may reflect a read error. The chain uses TRBV4-3 and TRBJ1-2, with D perhaps matching TRBD1 (6 bases). Germline V gene lookup returns CDR1 LGHNA and CDR2 YSLEER. This CDR3 has 16 residues. The CDR3 here is CASSEENLGAGYGYTF. CDR3 coding DNA: TGCGCCAGCAGCGAAGAGAATCTGGGGGCGGGCTATGGCTACACCTTC.

Worth noting for this clonotype: This may come from a read error, since a much larger clone is one base off. The chain carries TRBV25-1 and TRBJ2-7; D not resolved. The DNA end favors TRBJ2-5, so the J call may be wrong. CDR1 and CDR2 (germline): MGHDK, SYGVNS. The CDR3 spans 10 residues. In DNA form, the CDR3 reads TGTGCCAGCAGTATGGAGACCCAGTACTTC. Its protein is CASSMETQYF.

This clonotype has ten or more counts. V gene TRBV11-2 combines with J gene TRBJ2-1; D not resolved. This CDR3 is built from 15 residues. CDR1 and CDR2 from the germline V gene are SGHAT and FQNNGV. V lost 5 bases, J lost 4 bases, and 15 bases lay in between. Here the CDR3 DNA reads TGTGCCAGCAGCCCTGGTGGGTTTGGGTACAATGAGCAGTTCTTC. This gives the protein CASSPGGFGYNEQFF.

This clonotype was detected only a few times. This chain links TRBV29-1 with TRBJ2-1, with TRBD2 matching 10 bases. There are 15 residues in the CDR3. In germline, CDR1 is SQVTM, CDR2 ANQGSEA. V shed 5 bases, J shed 6 bases, and the junction held 10 bases outside the gene matches. CDR3 sequence reads: CSVIELAGLVNEQFF. CDR3 coding DNA: TGCAGCGTTATAGAACTAGCGGGGCTTGTCAATGAGCAGTTCTTC.

The chain couples TRBV5-1 to TRBJ2-5; a possible D gene is TRBD1 (6 bases). The J call may not be correct, given that the DNA end is closer to TRBJ2-7. Germline CDR1 reads SGHRS; CDR2 reads YFSETQ. The CDR3 extends over 16 amino acids. CDR3 residues: CASSYADSEVRGEQYF. The DNA of the CDR3 is TGCGCCAGCAGCTATGCGGACAGTGAGGTTCGGGGCGAGCAGTACTTC.

V and J are TRBV12-3 or TRBV12-4 and TRBJ2-5; 10 bases are a match to TRBD2. CDR3 length: 17 amino acids. The V segment lost 5 bases and the J segment 2 bases; nucleotides outside the gene matches: 11. DNA of the CDR3: TGTGCCAGCAGTCCCGAGCGGGGGGGCACCAAACAAGAGACCCAGTACTTC. Its protein product is CASSPERGGTKQETQYF.

The chain uses TRBV14 and TRBJ2-1, with D possibly matching TRBD1 (6 bases). Germline V CDR1 and CDR2: SGHDN, FVKESK. V gave up 2 bases and J gave up 12 bases, with 14 bases separating them. This CDR3 region has 13 residues. CDR3 coding DNA: TGTGCCAGCAGCCAACGCCGACAGGCCGGGCAGTTCTTC. Translated, it gives CASSQRRQAGQFF. Together with reference TRBV14 and TRBJ2-1, the CDR3 gives the full variable domain: EAGVTQFPSHSVIEKGQTVTLRCDPISGHDNLYWYRRVMGKEIKFLLHFVKESKQDESGMPNNRFLAERTGGTYSTLKVQPAELEDSGVYFCASSQRRQAGQFFGPGTRLTVL.

To note about this clonotype: Given the absence of the conserved phenylalanine or tryptophan at the CDR3 end, a read error is likely. The chain employs TRBV5-1 and TRBJ2-5, with D unresolved. CDR3 size: 14 residues. Germline V lookup: CDR1 SGHRS, CDR2 YFSETQ. With 0 bases removed from V and 4 bases from J, the gap between germline ends came to 10 bases. Written as DNA, the CDR3 is TGCGCCAGCAGCTTGGGGGAAAGTAGAGAGACCCAGTACTTA. It is translated as CASSLGESRETQYL.

Note on this clonotype: The CDR3 does not close with the conserved phenylalanine or tryptophan, likely indicating a read error. The CDR3 bases are TGTGCCAGCAGCTTAACGTCTAGCGGGAGTCACGAGCAGTACTGC. This translates into CASSLTSSGSHEQYC. The J gene is TRBJ2-4, the V gene TRBV7-9; 10 bases are shared with TRBD2. Near its end, the DNA agrees better with TRBJ2-7, so the J call may be wrong. This CDR3 spans 15 amino acids. Germline assignment: CDR1 SEHNR and CDR2 FQNEAQ (reference sequence).

V is TRBV4-2 and J is TRBJ1-2, with TRBD1 as a possible D gene (6 bases). The V gene lost 0 bases and the J gene lost 7 bases, with 15 bases spanning the gap. CDR1 and CDR2 (germline): LGHNA, YNFKEQ. This CDR3 has 15 amino acids. CDR3 protein: CASSQEGLRGGGYTF. The CDR3 nucleotides read TGTGCCAGCAGCCAAGAAGGCCTCAGGGGCGGTGGCTACACCTTC.

The chain combines TRBV20-1 with TRBJ1-1; 7 bases line up with TRBD1. The V gene's germline CDR1 is DFQATT and CDR2 SNEGSKA (reference sequence). V was pared by 7 bases and J by 1 base, with 6 bases of the junction left unmatched. CDR3 length: 13 residues. The CDR3 DNA reads TGCAGTGTCGGACAGGCCAGGAACACTGAAGCTTTCTTT. Its protein is CSVGQARNTEAFF.

This sequence joins TRBV15 and TRBJ1-5; unclear D gene. Germline V gene sequence: CDR1 LNHNV, CDR2 YYDKDF (reference sequence). The CDR3 is made up of 16 amino acids. The V gene lost 0 bases and the J gene lost 1 base, with 10 bases spanning the gap. CDR3 sequence (DNA): TGTGCCACCAGCAGAGATCTGAGCATGAGCAATCAGCCCCAGCATTTT. Amino acids: CATSRDLSMSNQPQHF.

In this sample, this clonotype turned up a few times. The rearrangement uses TRBV20-1 and TRBJ2-7, with D tentatively TRBD2 (5 bases). The end of the DNA aligns better with TRBJ2-5, so the J call may be wrong. Germline-derived CDR1 and CDR2 are DFQATT and SNEGSKA (reference sequence). CDR3 length: 14 amino acids. The CDR3: CSARVLLAGETQYF. CDR3 DNA: TGCAGTGCTAGAGTTCTGCTAGCTGGGGAGACCCAGTACTTC.

This clonotype was detected only a few times. The rearrangement joins TRBV29-1 to TRBJ2-7; D gene ambiguous. The CDR3 covers 10 residues. V dropped 4 bases and J dropped 7 bases, with 8 bases sitting between them. The V gene's germline CDR1 is SQVTM and CDR2 ANQGSEA. The CDR3 DNA sequence: TGCAGCGTTGGAGAATATGAGCAGTACTTC. The encoded protein is CSVGEYEQYF.

This clonotype was counted between two and nine times. This chain connects TRBV10-3 to TRBJ1-6, with a tentative D call TRBD1 (5 bases). This CDR3 contains 13 residues. Germline CDR1 is ENHRY and CDR2 is SYGVKD. Trimming took 7 bases from V and 5 from J, leaving 9 bases between them. The CDR3: CAITGNDNSPLHF. CDR3 bases: TGTGCCATCACAGGGAACGATAATTCACCCCTCCACTTT.

The J gene is TRBJ1-2, the V gene TRBV7-9, with a possible D match to TRBD1 (6 bases). Germline V lookup: CDR1 SEHNR, CDR2 FQNEAQ (reference sequence). The V end was cut by 4 bases, the J end by 5 bases, with 17 bases between. This CDR3 has 15 residues. CDR3 amino acids: CASSSPLLGAYGYTF. The CDR3 bases are TGTGCCAGCAGCTCACCGCTTTTGGGGGCGTATGGCTACACCTTC.

As concerns this clonotype: At one boundary the junction diverges from the germline segment, which might be a read error. This chain connects TRBV3-1 to TRBJ2-4; D may be TRBD2 (5 bases). The better agreement between TRBJ2-7 and the DNA end casts doubt on the J call. The CDR3 length is 12 residues. The germline gives CDR1 LGHDT, CDR2 YNNKEL (reference sequence). The CDR3 nucleotides are TGTGCCAGCAGTCAAGCGGTGTACGAGCAGTACTTC. Translated: CASSQAVYEQYF.

In its sample, this clonotype was seen a few times. The gene calls are TRBV20-1 and TRBJ1-6; D perhaps matches TRBD1 (5 bases). This CDR3 region has 14 residues. The germline CDR1 and CDR2 sequences are DFQATT and SNEGSKA (reference sequence). V was cut by 2 bases and J by 8 bases, with 13 bases left in between. This CDR3 is CSARPGPWDSPLHF. CDR3 nucleotides: TGCAGTGCTAGACCGGGACCGTGGGATTCACCCCTCCACTTT.

This sequence joins TRBV20-1 and TRBJ1-5; the D gene is possibly TRBD1 (6 bases). The V and J ends lost 5 bases and 4 bases respectively, with 15 bases between them. Germline lookup yields CDR1 DFQATT and CDR2 SNEGSKA (reference sequence). The CDR3 contains 14 residues. CDR3 DNA: TGCAGTGCTGGAACCAACGACAGGAATCAGCCCCAGCATTTT. Its protein product is CSAGTNDRNQPQHF.

The chain carries TRBV6-6 and TRBJ1-2; D unresolved. The CDR3 contains 16 residues. Trimming took off 8 bases at V and 2 bases at J, with 21 bases between the two ends. Germline CDR1 and CDR2: MNHNY and SVGAGI (reference sequence). This CDR3 reads CASGRRDRRRNYGYTF. The CDR3 bases are TGTGCCAGCGGTAGAAGAGACCGTCGAAGGAACTATGGCTACACCTTC.

V and J are TRBV11-1 and TRBJ2-1, with D perhaps matching TRBD1 (6 bases). V was cut by 6 bases and J by 6 bases, with 12 bases left in between. The CDR3 totals 13 residues. CDR1 SGHAT and CDR2 FQDESV come from the germline V gene (reference sequence). The CDR3 nucleotides read TGTGCCAGCAGTATTGTCAGGGGCAATGAGCAGTTCTTC. Protein: CASSIVRGNEQFF.

This clonotype was seen ten or more times. CDR3 amino acids: CASSLGGQIQETQYF. For the CDR3, the DNA is TGCGCCAGCAGCTTGGGTGGACAGATCCAAGAGACCCAGTACTTC. This chain links TRBV5-1 with TRBJ2-5, with D perhaps TRBD1 (6 bases). With 0 bases removed from V and 1 base from J, the gap between germline ends came to 10 bases. Per germline, CDR1 SGHRS and CDR2 YFSETQ. The CDR3 loop spans 15 amino acids.

The V gene is TRBV10-3, the J gene TRBJ2-1; TRBD2 might be the D (5 bases). The CDR3 loop spans 17 amino acids. V lost 4 bases to trimming and J lost 6 bases, with 22 bases between them. In germline, CDR1 is ENHRY, CDR2 SYGVKD. The CDR3 nucleotides read TGTGCCATCAGTGGAGACGGGAATGTTCCGAACGGCAATGAGCAGTTCTTC. The encoded protein is CAISGDGNVPNGNEQFF.

This clonotype was observed a few times. This chain connects TRBV28 to TRBJ2-5, with TRBD2 identical over 7 bases. J was trimmed by 2 bases and V by 1 base; bases with no gene match: 10. CDR3 length equals 17 residues. From germline, CDR1 is MDHEN and CDR2 SYDVKM. The CDR3, as DNA: TGTGCCAGCAGTTTATATAGGGGCCACGGGGGGCAAGAGACCCAGTACTTC. Translating gives CASSLYRGHGGQETQYF.

V and J are TRBV4-1 and TRBJ1-5; TRBD1 is a possible D gene (6 bases). V dropped 4 bases and J dropped 7 bases, with 14 bases sitting between them. The CDR3 covers 14 residues. Germline assignment: CDR1 MGHRA and CDR2 YSYEKL. In nucleotides, the CDR3 is TGCGCCAGCAGCCCACAGGGTAAGGAACAGCCCCAGCATTTT. As protein: CASSPQGKEQPQHF.